One and the same sample provided the 23 T cell receptor beta chains below, sequenced in a study of somatic mutations in cytotoxic T cells in rheumatoid arthritis (dated by TCRdb to about 2017). The library came from the immunoSEQ multiplex PCR assay. In its TCRdb copy, this immuneACCESS table keeps in-frame sequences only and misses some clones. Where compared with another copy, unresolved V genes explain less than half of these, and the others have no known cause. In this sample the table shows 16,000 or so clones, around three quarters of which occur a single time. The top ten clones comprise around 4.8% of the sample. Material for sequencing was CD8+ T cells sorted from blood. Source of these receptors: an adult with rheumatoid arthritis.

This clone was recorded once. This rearrangement joins TRBV11-2 to TRBJ2-7, with D uncertain. Trimming pared 0 bases from V and 0 bases from J, leaving 12 bases between. The CDR3 is made up of 16 amino acids. Germline V CDR1 and CDR2: SGHAT, FQNNGV. For the CDR3, the DNA is TGTGCCAGCAGCTTAGACGCGCGGTCCCCCTCCTACGAGCAGTACTTC. Translated, it gives CASSLDARSPSYEQYF.

This clone was observed a single time. The chain recombines TRBV7-8 with TRBJ1-2; the D gene is possibly TRBD1 (5 bases). The CDR3 loop spans 17 amino acids. Germline CDR1 SGHVS, CDR2 FQNEAQ. V dropped 1 base and J dropped 2 bases, with 17 bases sitting between them. CDR3: CASSLGRDGEDNYGYTF. The CDR3 DNA reads as TGTGCCAGCAGCTTAGGCCGGGACGGAGAGGACAACTATGGCTACACCTTC.

This clone came up a few times. V usage is TRBV4-1 and J usage is TRBJ1-1, with TRBD1 matching 8 bases. The CDR3 has 13 residues. With 4 bases clipped from V and 4 bases from J, the junction kept 2 bases outside the gene matches. Germline values: CDR1 MGHRA, CDR2 YSYEKL. CDR3 coding DNA: TGCGCCAGCAGCCTAGACAGGGGCACTGAAGCTTTCTTT. It codes for CASSLDRGTEAFF.

The V and J genes are TRBV11-2 and TRBJ2-7; unclear D gene. Deletions cut 4 bases from V and 3 bases from J, with 13 bases between. Per germline, CDR1 SGHAT and CDR2 FQNNGV. The CDR3 has 14 residues. This CDR3 is CASSSIGWGYEQYF. CDR3 coding DNA: TGTGCCAGCAGCTCCATCGGTTGGGGCTACGAGCAGTACTTC.

The chain uses TRBV25-1 and TRBJ1-1; D not certain. Germline loops: CDR1 MGHDK, CDR2 SYGVNS. V shed 6 bases and J shed 5 bases, with 7 bases lying between them. This CDR3 is built from 11 residues. The CDR3 spells CASRDGTEAFF. The CDR3 coding sequence is TGTGCCAGCAGAGACGGGACTGAAGCTTTCTTT.

The V call is TRBV6-6, the J call TRBJ1-1, with D unclear. This CDR3 comprises 13 residues. V was pared by 6 bases and J by 3 bases, with 11 bases between. Germline lookup yields CDR1 MNHNY and CDR2 SVGAGI (reference sequence). For the CDR3, the DNA is TGTGCCAGCAGAGAATGGGTCGACACTGAAGCTTTCTTT. Translating gives CASREWVDTEAFF.

The chain links TRBV2 to TRBJ2-7; 8 bases fit TRBD1. From germline, CDR1 is SNHLY and CDR2 FYNNEI. This CDR3 contains 14 residues. Losses at the gene ends were 11 bases for V and 0 bases for J; bases not matched to a gene: 9. The CDR3 DNA is TGTGCCGGGCACGGAACAGGGGGCTCCTACGAGCAGTACTTC. Residues: CAGHGTGGSYEQYF.

J is TRBJ2-1 and V is TRBV7-9; possibly TRBD1 for D (5 bases). Trimming took 5 bases from V and 9 from J, leaving 8 bases between them. Germline CDR1 is SEHNR and CDR2 is FQNEAQ (reference sequence). The CDR3 has 11 residues. The CDR3 coding sequence is TGTGCCAGCAGCCTAGGGGTTGAGCAGTTCTTC. Translated: CASSLGVEQFF.

The V call is TRBV11-2, the J call TRBJ2-3, with 11 bases aligning to TRBD2. The V gene's germline CDR1 is SGHAT and CDR2 FQNNGV. The junction had 3 bases not matched to a gene; V was cut back by 1 base and J by 0 bases. This CDR3 comprises 17 residues. CDR3 DNA sequence: TGTGCCAGCAGCTTAGTGTCTAGCGGGGGGAGCACAGATACGCAGTATTTT. Translating gives CASSLVSSGGSTDTQYF. The variable domain in full, completed from reference TRBV11-2 and TRBJ2-3, reads EAGVAQSPRYKIIEKRQSVAFWCNPISGHATLYWYQQILGQGPKLLIQFQNNGVVDDSQLPKDRFSAERLKGVDSTLKIQPAKLEDSAVYLCASSLVSSGGSTDTQYFGPGTRLTVL.

The genes are TRBV9 and TRBJ2-3; no firm D call. Trimming took 3 bases from V and 2 from J, leaving 10 bases between them. The CDR3 covers 14 residues. CDR1 and CDR2 (germline): SGDLS, YYNGEE. In DNA, the CDR3 is TGTGCCAGCAGCGCCCCTTGGGACACAGATACGCAGTATTTT. It is translated as CASSAPWDTDTQYF.

This clone has only a few counts. V usage is TRBV2 and J usage is TRBJ1-6, with 10 nucleotides matching TRBD1. Looked up from germline, CDR1 is SNHLY and CDR2 is FYNNEI. The CDR3 is 20 residues long. With V trimmed by 4 bases and J by 2 bases, 14 bases remained unmatched. CDR3 sequence: CASSGLDRGYTNPYNSPLHF. CDR3 DNA: TGTGCCAGCAGTGGTTTGGACAGGGGGTATACAAATCCCTATAATTCACCCCTCCACTTT.

V usage is TRBV23-1 and J usage is TRBJ2-3, with 8 bases fitting TRBD2. TRBV23-1 carries the ORF label, with uncertain function. This CDR3 comprises 18 residues. V gave up 4 bases and J gave up 5 bases; unmatched junction bases: 17. This CDR3 reads CASSLRGAGGSRKDTQYF. The CDR3 nucleotides read TGCGCCAGCAGTCTAAGGGGGGCGGGGGGCTCCCGTAAAGATACGCAGTATTTT.

This rearrangement joins TRBV30 to TRBJ2-3, with D possibly TRBD2 on 6 matching bases. CDR1 and CDR2 (germline): GTSNPN, SVGIG (reference sequence). CDR3 length equals 12 residues. With 4 bases removed from V and 7 bases from J, the gap between germline ends came to 12 bases. The CDR3 nucleotides read TGTGCCTGGACTAGCGACTCAAATACGCAGTATTTT. Amino acids: CAWTSDSNTQYF. The full variable domain, its missing parts supplied by reference TRBV30 and TRBJ2-3, is SQTIHQWPATLVQPVGSPLSLECTVEGTSNPNLYWYRQAAGRGLQLLFYSVGIGQISSEVPQNLSASRPQDRQFILSSKKLLLSDSGFYLCAWTSDSNTQYFGPGTRLTVL.

V and J are TRBV10-1 and TRBJ2-3; 8 bases are shared with TRBD1. The germline V gene encodes CDR1 WNHNN and CDR2 SYGVQD (reference sequence). The CDR3 is 17 residues long. With V trimmed by 6 bases and J by 4 bases, 15 bases remained unmatched. The CDR3 nucleotides read TGCGCCAGCAGCCCAATTGACAGGGGAGAGGGTCCAGATACGCAGTATTTT. The encoded protein is CASSPIDRGEGPDTQYF.

The V call is TRBV25-1, the J call TRBJ2-2; D uncertain. In germline, CDR1 is MGHDK, CDR2 SYGVNS. Trimming cost V 1 base and J 6 bases, with 3 bases left between them. This CDR3 comprises 12 residues. The CDR3 sequence is CASSELSGELFF. The CDR3 DNA is TGTGCCAGCAGTGAATTATCCGGGGAGCTGTTTTTT.

The CDR3 nucleotides are TGTGCCAGTCCTGGAGAGGACAGGTTGAACACTGAAGCTTTCTTT. Amino acid sequence: CASPGEDRLNTEAFF. The J gene is TRBJ1-1, the V gene TRBV19; 7 positions match TRBD1. CDR1 is LNHDA, CDR2 SQIVND, per germline (reference sequence). This CDR3 contains 15 residues. V gave up 8 bases and J gave up 0 bases; unmatched junction bases: 9.

There are a few counts of this clone. The chain couples TRBV5-6 to TRBJ1-1, with D perhaps matching TRBD1 (6 bases). Germline values: CDR1 SGHDT, CDR2 YYEEEE. The CDR3 consists of 15 residues. The V end lost 4 bases, the J end lost 4 bases, and 17 bases lay between the germline ends. The CDR3 region has the DNA TGTGCCAGCAGCCTAGGACAGACTCGAAGCACTGAAGCTTTCTTT. It is translated as CASSLGQTRSTEAFF.

This clone was detected only a few times. This chain joins TRBV11-2 and TRBJ2-7, with D perhaps matching TRBD1 (6 bases). The CDR3 runs to 14 residues. V was clipped by 1 base and J by 2 bases, with 9 bases between them. Germline V lookup: CDR1 SGHAT, CDR2 FQNNGV. This chain's CDR3 is CASSLGQGPYEQYF. The CDR3 DNA follows: TGTGCCAGCAGCTTAGGGCAGGGGCCCTACGAGCAGTACTTC.

V is TRBV7-6 and J is TRBJ2-2; TRBD1 agrees at 9 bases. CDR3 length equals 16 residues. V lost 7 bases and J lost 4; bases outside the gene matches: 10. Germline V gene sequence: CDR1 SGHVS, CDR2 FNYEAQ. The CDR3: CASTPPGTGFTGELFF. The DNA for the CDR3 is TGTGCCAGCACCCCTCCAGGGACAGGGTTCACCGGGGAGCTGTTTTTT.

This chain uses TRBV9 with TRBJ2-1, with 11 bases identical to TRBD2. From germline, CDR1 is SGDLS and CDR2 YYNGEE. This CDR3 spans 16 amino acids. The V and J ends lost 2 bases and 4 bases, in that order; junction bases with no gene match: 5. DNA for the CDR3: TGTGCCAGCAGCGTTCCTAGCGGGGGGCATTACAATGAGCAGTTCTTC. Translating it yields CASSVPSGGHYNEQFF.

This chain uses TRBV4-1 with TRBJ2-5; D is ambiguous. Trimming removed 1 base at V and 5 bases at J, with 14 bases between. The CDR3 length is 15 residues. Looked up from germline, CDR1 is MGHRA and CDR2 is YSYEKL. The CDR3 sequence: CASSQVERVGETQYF. As DNA, the CDR3 is TGCGCCAGCAGCCAAGTAGAACGGGTTGGCGAGACCCAGTACTTC.

The J gene is TRBJ2-1, the V gene TRBV19; maybe TRBD2 (7 bases). V was shortened by 5 bases and J by 6 bases, with 23 bases between the two germline ends. This CDR3 has 17 amino acids. CDR1 and CDR2 (germline): LNHDA, SQIVND (reference sequence). Here the CDR3 reads CASSPLGGGSRFNEQFF. The CDR3 DNA is TGTGCCAGTAGTCCGTTGGGGGGGGGCTCTAGATTCAATGAGCAGTTCTTC.

The J gene is TRBJ2-7, the V gene TRBV13; D is perhaps TRBD1 (6 bases). CDR1 is PRHDT and CDR2 is FYEKMQ in the germline V gene (reference sequence). Deletions cut 5 bases from V and 2 bases from J, with 16 bases between. The CDR3 is made up of 15 amino acids. This CDR3 reads CASSTLTGSTYEQYF. In nucleotides, the CDR3 is TGTGCCAGCAGCACCCTGACAGGTAGCACCTACGAGCAGTACTTC.